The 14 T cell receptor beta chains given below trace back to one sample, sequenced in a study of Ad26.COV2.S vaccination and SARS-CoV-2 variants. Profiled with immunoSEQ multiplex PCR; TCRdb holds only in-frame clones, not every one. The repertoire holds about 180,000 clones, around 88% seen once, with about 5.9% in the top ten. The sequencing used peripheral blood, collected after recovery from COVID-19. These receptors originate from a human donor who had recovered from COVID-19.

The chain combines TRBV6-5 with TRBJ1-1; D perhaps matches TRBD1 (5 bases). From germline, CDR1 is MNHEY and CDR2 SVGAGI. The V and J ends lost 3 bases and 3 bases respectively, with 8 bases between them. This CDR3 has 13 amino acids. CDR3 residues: CASSYFRDTEAFF. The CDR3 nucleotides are TGTGCCAGCAGTTATTTCAGGGACACTGAAGCTTTCTTT.

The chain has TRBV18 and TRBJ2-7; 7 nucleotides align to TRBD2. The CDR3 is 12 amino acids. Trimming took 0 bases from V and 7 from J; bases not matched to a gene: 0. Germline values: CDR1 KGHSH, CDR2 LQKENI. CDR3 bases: TGTGCCAGCTCACCACCGGGGGGGGAGCAGTACTTC. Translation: CASSPPGGEQYF.

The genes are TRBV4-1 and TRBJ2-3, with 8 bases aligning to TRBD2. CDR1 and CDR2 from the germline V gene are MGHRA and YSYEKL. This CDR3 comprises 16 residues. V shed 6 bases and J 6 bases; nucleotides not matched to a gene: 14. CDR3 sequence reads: CASREVLAGLSDTQYF. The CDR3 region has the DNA TGCGCCAGCAGAGAAGTTCTAGCGGGCCTTAGTGATACGCAGTATTTT.

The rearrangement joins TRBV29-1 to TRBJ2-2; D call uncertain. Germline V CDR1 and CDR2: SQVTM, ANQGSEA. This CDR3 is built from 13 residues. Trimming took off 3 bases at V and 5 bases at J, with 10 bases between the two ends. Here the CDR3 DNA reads TGCAGCGTTGATCCGGAAAAGACCGGGGAGCTGTTTTTT. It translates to CSVDPEKTGELFF.

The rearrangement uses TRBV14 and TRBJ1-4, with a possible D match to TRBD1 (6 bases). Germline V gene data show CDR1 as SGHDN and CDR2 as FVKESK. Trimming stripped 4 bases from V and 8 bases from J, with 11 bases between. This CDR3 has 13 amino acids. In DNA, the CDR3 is TGTGCCAGCAGCCGGGGGGCTCAGGAAAAACTGTTTTTT. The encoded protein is CASSRGAQEKLFF.

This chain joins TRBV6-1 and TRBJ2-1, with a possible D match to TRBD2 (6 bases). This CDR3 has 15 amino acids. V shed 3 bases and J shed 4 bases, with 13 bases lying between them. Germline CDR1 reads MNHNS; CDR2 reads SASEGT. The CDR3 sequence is CASSEPGRGYNEQFF. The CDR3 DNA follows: TGTGCCAGCAGTGAGCCGGGACGGGGGTACAATGAGCAGTTCTTC.

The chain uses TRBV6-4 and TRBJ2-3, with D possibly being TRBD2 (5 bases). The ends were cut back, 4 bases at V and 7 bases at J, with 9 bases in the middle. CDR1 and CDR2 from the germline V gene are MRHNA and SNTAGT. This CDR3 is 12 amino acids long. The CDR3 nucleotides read TGTGCCAGCAGTGGCCGGGATCATACGCAGTATTTT. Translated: CASSGRDHTQYF.

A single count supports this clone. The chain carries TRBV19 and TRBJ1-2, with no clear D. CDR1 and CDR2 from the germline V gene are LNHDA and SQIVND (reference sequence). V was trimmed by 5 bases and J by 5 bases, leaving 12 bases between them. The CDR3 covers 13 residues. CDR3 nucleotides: TGTGCCAGTAGTGGTGACAAAGTTTATGGCTACACCTTC. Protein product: CASSGDKVYGYTF.

The CDR3 loop reads CASSQALGGPTDTQYF. The CDR3 bases are TGCGCCAGCAGCCAAGCCCTTGGGGGGCCTACAGATACGCAGTATTTT. This chain links TRBV4-1 with TRBJ2-3, with D perhaps matching TRBD1 or TRBD2 (6 bases each). This CDR3 contains 16 residues. V lost 1 base to trimming and J lost 3 bases, with 14 bases between them. The germline CDR1 and CDR2 sequences are MGHRA and YSYEKL.

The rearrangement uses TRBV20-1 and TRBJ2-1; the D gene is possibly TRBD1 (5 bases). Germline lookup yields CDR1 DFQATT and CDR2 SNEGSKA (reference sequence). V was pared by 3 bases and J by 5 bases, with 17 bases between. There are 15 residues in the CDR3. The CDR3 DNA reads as TGCAGTGCTAGTAGCAGGGTTATCACTAACAATGAGCAGTTCTTC. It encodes CSASSRVITNNEQFF.

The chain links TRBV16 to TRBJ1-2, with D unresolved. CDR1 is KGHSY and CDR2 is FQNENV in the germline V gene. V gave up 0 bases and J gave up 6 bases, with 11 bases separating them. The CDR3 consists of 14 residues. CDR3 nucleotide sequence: TGTGCCAGCAGCCAATCCACAACGTTCAATGGCTACACCTTC. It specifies CASSQSTTFNGYTF.

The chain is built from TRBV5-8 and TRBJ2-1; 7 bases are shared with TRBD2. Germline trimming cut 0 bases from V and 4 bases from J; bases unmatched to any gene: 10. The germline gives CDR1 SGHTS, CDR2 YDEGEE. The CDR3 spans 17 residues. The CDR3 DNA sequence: TGTGCCAGCAGCTTGGACTTTGCGGGAGACCCGTACAATGAGCAGTTCTTC. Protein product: CASSLDFAGDPYNEQFF.

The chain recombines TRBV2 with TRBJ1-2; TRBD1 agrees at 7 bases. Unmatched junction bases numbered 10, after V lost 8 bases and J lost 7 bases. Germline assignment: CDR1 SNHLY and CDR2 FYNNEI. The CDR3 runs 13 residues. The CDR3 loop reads CASVYRGLGGYTF. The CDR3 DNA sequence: TGTGCCAGCGTCTACAGGGGATTAGGTGGCTACACCTTC.

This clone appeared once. The DNA for the CDR3 is TGTGCCAGCAGTGATTCTTGGACAGGGAGCACTGAAGCTTTCTTT. It encodes CASSDSWTGSTEAFF. The J gene is TRBJ1-1, the V gene TRBV25-1, with 8 bases lining up with TRBD1. Trimming at V came to 3 bases and at J to 4 bases, leaving 7 bases not matched to a gene. The CDR3 length is 15 residues. CDR1 and CDR2 (germline): MGHDK, SYGVNS. The full variable domain, with the rest looked up from reference TRBV25-1 and TRBJ1-1, is EADIYQTPRYLVIGTGKKITLECSQTMGHDKMYWYQQDPGMELHLIHYSYGVNSTEKGDLSSESTVSRIRTEHFPLTLESARPSHTSQYLCASSDSWTGSTEAFFGQGTRLTVV.